The source of this T cell receptor beta chain is a study of cytomegalovirus exposure and HLA in healthy donors. Across the whole study: Previous work identified 120 million or so unique TCR beta sequences from around 170 million T cells.

General study points: A later analysis showed that HLA-associated TCR beta chains had undergone more clonal expansion than equally common others. In a later analysis, the majority of CMV-associated beta chains seemingly showed HLA restriction. Relative to the approximately 670-donor mean, N-insertions were reportedly fewer in an Asian-associated ancestry cluster in a later analysis.

60 Vbeta and 13 Jbeta primers were used in PCR. The assay was immunoSEQ multiplex PCR, and TCRdb's table has in-frame clones only and misses some. There are 150,000 to 250,000 clones in the sample; 79% occur only once, and 1.5% lies in the top ten. This clone has just one count. No antigen is known for it. Germline CDR1 ENHRY, CDR2 SYGVKD. Trimming removed 10 bases from V and 6 bases from J, with 20 bases in between. The CDR3 is 14 amino acids. The chain links TRBV10-3 to TRBJ2-3; D is perhaps TRBD2 (5 bases). The sample consisted of PBMCs. The source is a girl aged 5-17 years in good health and CMV-seropositive. As DNA, the CDR3 is TGTGCCACGAGCTTAGCGCCATCAAGGGATACGCAGTATTTT. This sequence encodes CATSLAPSRDTQYF.